This T cell receptor (beta chain) comes out of a study of shared clonotypes between healthy human individuals. Extraction of genomic DNA in unsorted samples used about 90 million PBMCs. Turning to this clone: The target antigen is unknown.

Each cell subset's genomic DNA was divided evenly among several immunoSEQ plates. The assay was immunoSEQ multiplex PCR, and TCRdb's table has in-frame clones only and misses some. The table includes fewer than 600,000 clones, 75% to 80% detected once. The length of the CDR3 is 13 residues. Trimming at V came to 0 bases and at J to 7 bases, leaving 4 bases not matched to a gene. Germline V lookup: CDR1 SGHDT, CDR2 YYEEEE. Whole-study findings and limits: Sequencing depth was a factor that was expected to affect clonotype sharing among donors.

The receptor comes from a woman aged 40 to 49 in good health. Some clones in this sample may be carry-over from other donors' samples. Sequenced sample: PBMCs. V and J are TRBV5-6 and TRBJ2-7; TRBD1 aligns across 7 bases. The CDR3 is CASSLVRGREQYF. The CDR3 nucleotides are TGTGCCAGCAGCTTGGTGAGGGGGCGGGAGCAGTACTTC.